The entry that follows covers one TCR beta chain sequence. The record originates from a study of blood T cell repertoires in COVID-19. Study overall: Acute and convalescent COVID-19 samples came from the United States, Italy and Spain. T cells, B-cell-depleted T cells, or PBMCs supplied cDNA or gDNA.

Cohort allocation depended upon clinical history that participants reported. Assay used: immunoSEQ multiplex PCR; TCRdb lists only in-frame clones, some missing. The profile shows 200,000 to 250,000 clones, 85% to 90% of them singletons. What was sequenced was PBMCs or T cells enriched from blood (not recorded which). This receptor was identified in a young woman in a cohort exposed to, infected with or recovered from COVID-19 (not recorded which).

In nucleotides, the CDR3 is TGTGCCAGCACCGATACAGGGGGCAATGGCTACACCTTC. Its translation: CASTDTGGNGYTF. The chain uses TRBV12-3 or TRBV12-4 and TRBJ1-2, with 9 bases aligning to TRBD1. The CDR3 contains 13 residues. V gave up 7 bases and J gave up 6 bases; unmatched junction bases: 6.